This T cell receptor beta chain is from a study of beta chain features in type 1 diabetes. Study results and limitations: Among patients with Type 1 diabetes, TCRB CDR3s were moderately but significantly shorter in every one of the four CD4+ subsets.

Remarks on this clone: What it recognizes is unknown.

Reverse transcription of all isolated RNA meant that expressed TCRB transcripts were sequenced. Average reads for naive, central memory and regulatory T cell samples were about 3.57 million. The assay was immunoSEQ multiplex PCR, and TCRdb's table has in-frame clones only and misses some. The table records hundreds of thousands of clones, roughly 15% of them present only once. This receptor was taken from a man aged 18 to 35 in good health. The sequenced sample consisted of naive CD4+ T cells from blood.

The CDR3 DNA reads as TGTGCCAGCAGCCCCGACAGGGACACAGATACGCAGTATTTT. Amino acids: CASSPDRDTDTQYF. The rearrangement links TRBV7-3 to TRBJ2-3; 7 nucleotides agree with TRBD1. V shed 5 bases and J 2 bases; nucleotides not matched to a gene: 4. Germline CDR1 reads SGHTA; CDR2 reads FQGTGA. CDR3 length: 14 amino acids.